This T cell receptor (beta chain) was recovered during a study of blood T cell repertoires in COVID-19. This CDR3 has 14 amino acids. V trimming: 0 bases; J trimming: 7 bases; junction bases outside the gene matches: 6. The germline CDR1 and CDR2 sequences are SGHNT and YYREEE (reference sequence). The data were produced by immunoSEQ multiplex PCR, yet TCRdb's version contains in-frame clones alone and is incomplete. The table includes about 260,000 clones, roughly 83% detected once. The TCR comes from a man in his 60s who had recovered from COVID-19. Sequenced input: peripheral blood. V gene TRBV5-4 combines with J gene TRBJ1-2; 7 nucleotides line up with TRBD1. The CDR3 nucleotides are TGTGCCAGCAGCTTGGGAGCAGGGGGTCGTGGCTACACCTTC. Amino acid sequence: CASSLGAGGRGYTF. Combining the CDR3 with reference TRBV5-4 and TRBJ1-2 gives the whole variable domain ETGVTQSPTHLIKTRGQQVTLRCSSQSGHNTVSWYQQALGQGPQFIFQYYREEENGRGNFPPRFSGLQFPNYSSELNVNALELDDSALYLCASSLGAGGRGYTFGSGTRLTVV.